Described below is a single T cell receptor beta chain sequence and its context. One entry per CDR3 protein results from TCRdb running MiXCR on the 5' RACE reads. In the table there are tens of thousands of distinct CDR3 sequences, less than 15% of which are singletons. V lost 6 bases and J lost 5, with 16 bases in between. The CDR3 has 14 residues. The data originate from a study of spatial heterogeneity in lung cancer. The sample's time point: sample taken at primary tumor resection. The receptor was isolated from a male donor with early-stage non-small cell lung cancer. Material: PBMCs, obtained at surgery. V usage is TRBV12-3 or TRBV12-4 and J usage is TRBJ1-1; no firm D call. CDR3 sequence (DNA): TGTGCCAGCAGACTAGACCGACTTCGGACTGAAGCTTTCTTT. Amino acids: CASRLDRLRTEAFF.